The 4 T cell receptor delta chains below come from one sample, sequenced in a study of γδ T cells in repeated Plasmodium falciparum infection. TCRdb fed the multiplex PCR reads into CATT to redo clone calling. The sample shows 90,000 or so delta-chain clones, 0.75% to 1% of them seen only once. Gammadelta T cells were flow-sorted from PBMC into Vgamma9/Vdelta2+ and Vdelta2-negative populations for bulk analysis. The sample comprised gamma-delta T cells from blood. The receptors shown here come from a pool of human donors (malaria-infected and uninfected, not separated).

Remarks on this clone: TCRdb pairs this DNA with a much larger clone's protein that differs at residue 14, likely a read error; the protein shown was translated from the DNA. The V gene was identified as TRDV2, while no J gene was called; TRDD3, the D gene given by the table, was not confirmed from the DNA. Looked up from germline, CDR1 is GEAIGNYY and CDR2 is EKD. This CDR3 is 16 amino acids long. Written as DNA, the CDR3 is TGTGCCTGTGACACCGTAGTCCGAGGGGATACCGATAAATTCATCTTT. Translating it yields CACDTVVRGDTDKFIF.

Regarding this clone: This likely stems from a read error, as it lies one base from a far larger clone. Other DNA sequences in the same sample also yield this CDR3. This rearrangement joins TRDV2 to TRDJ1; 8 bases map to TRDD3. TCRdb lists no J gene, so it was determined here by aligning the DNA to germline. J gave up 0 bases and V 1 base, and 15 bases lay outside the gene matches. Germline CDR1 and CDR2: GEAIGNYY and EKD. CDR3 length: 19 residues. CDR3 region: CACDTKELGASPYTDKLIF. The CDR3, as DNA: TGTGCCTGTGACACGAAGGAACTGGGGGCCAGCCCGTACACCGATAAACTCATCTTT.

A note on this clone: A far bigger clonotype differs at one base, so this is likely a read error. The same CDR3 arises from other DNA sequences in this sample as well. The V and J genes are TRDV2 and TRDJ3; TRDD3 might be the D (5 bases). Germline matching of the DNA provided the J gene here, since TCRdb leaves it blank. This CDR3 has 18 amino acids. The V gene lost 0 bases and the J gene lost 0 bases, with 11 bases spanning the gap. Germline V gene lookup returns CDR1 GEAIGNYY and CDR2 EKD. CDR3 nucleotides: TGTGCCTGTGACACCATCGGGGGGTACTCCTGGGACACCCGACAGATGTTTTTC. Amino acid sequence: CACDTIGGYSWDTRQMFF.

This clone was detected only a few times. A read error likely explains why the TCRdb protein, taken from a much larger clone, differs from this DNA's translation at residue 3; the protein shown is translated from the DNA. The chain links TRDV1 to TRDJ1, with TRDD3 matching 13 bases. Germline V gives CDR1 TSWWSYY, CDR2 QGS. CDR3 length: 24 amino acids. The CDR3 DNA reads TGTGCTCCTGGGTCCCCTTCCAAAAGGTCCGTACTGGGGGATACGAGGGCGAGCACCGATAAACTCATCTTT. This gives the protein CAPGSPSKRSVLGDTRASTDKLIF.